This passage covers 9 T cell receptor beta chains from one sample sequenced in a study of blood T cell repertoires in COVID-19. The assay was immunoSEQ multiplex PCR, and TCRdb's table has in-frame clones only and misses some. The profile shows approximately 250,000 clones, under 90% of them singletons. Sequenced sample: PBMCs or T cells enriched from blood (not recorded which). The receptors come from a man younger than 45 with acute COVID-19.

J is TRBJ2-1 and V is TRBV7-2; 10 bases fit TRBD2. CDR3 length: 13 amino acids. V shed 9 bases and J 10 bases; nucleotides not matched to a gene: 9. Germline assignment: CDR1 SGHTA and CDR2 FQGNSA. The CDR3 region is CASVAGGRGEQFF. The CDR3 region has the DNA TGTGCCAGTGTAGCGGGAGGTCGCGGAGAGCAGTTCTTC.

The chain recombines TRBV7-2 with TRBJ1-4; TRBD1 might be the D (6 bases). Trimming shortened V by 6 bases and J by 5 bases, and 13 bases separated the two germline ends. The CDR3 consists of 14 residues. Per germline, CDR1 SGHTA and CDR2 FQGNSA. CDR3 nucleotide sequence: TGTGCCAGCAGTCCGGACAGCTACAATGAAAAACTGTTTTTT. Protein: CASSPDSYNEKLFF.

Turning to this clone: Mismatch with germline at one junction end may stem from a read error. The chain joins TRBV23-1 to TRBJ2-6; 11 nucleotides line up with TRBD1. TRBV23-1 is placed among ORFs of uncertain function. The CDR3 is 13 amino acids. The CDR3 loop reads CASRGTGGNVLTF. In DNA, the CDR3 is TGCGCCAGCAGGGGGACAGGGGGCAACGTCCTGACTTTC.

DNA for the CDR3: TGTGCAGCTGACAGGGGGGACAATGAGCAGTTCTTC. It encodes CAADRGDNEQFF. This sequence joins TRBV7-9 and TRBJ2-1, with 9 bases aligning to TRBD1. Germline loops: CDR1 SEHNR, CDR2 FQNEAQ (reference sequence). The CDR3 is 12 residues long. The full variable domain, in which reference TRBV7-9 and TRBJ2-1 provide the parts outside the CDR3, is DTGVSQNPRHKITKRGQNVTFRCDPISEHNRLYWYRQTLGQGPEFLTYFQNEAQLEKSRLLSDRFSAERPKGSFSTLEIQRTEQGDSAMYLCAADRGDNEQFFGPGTRLTVL.

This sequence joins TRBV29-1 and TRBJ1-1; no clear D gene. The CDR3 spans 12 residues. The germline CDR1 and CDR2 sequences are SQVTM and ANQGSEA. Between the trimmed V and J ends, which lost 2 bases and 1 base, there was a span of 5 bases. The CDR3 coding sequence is TGCAGCGTTGAACGCGGGAACACTGAAGCTTTCTTT. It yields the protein CSVERGNTEAFF.

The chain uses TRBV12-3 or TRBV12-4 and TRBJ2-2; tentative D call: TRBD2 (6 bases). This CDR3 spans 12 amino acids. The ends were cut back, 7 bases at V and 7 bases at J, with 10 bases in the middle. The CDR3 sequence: CASTTGGGELFF. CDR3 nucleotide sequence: TGTGCCAGCACCACCGGGGGCGGGGAGCTGTTTTTT.

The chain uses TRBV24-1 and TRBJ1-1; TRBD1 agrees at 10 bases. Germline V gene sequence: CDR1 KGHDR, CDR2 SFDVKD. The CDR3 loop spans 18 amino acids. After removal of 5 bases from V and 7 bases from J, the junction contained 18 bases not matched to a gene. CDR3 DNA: TGTGCCACCAGTGTCTCACCCGGGACAGGGGCCGGTCTTAATGAAGCTTTCTTT. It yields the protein CATSVSPGTGAGLNEAFF.

The CDR3 DNA sequence: TGTGCCAGCAGCGTTTACGGGTCCGATACGCAGTATTTT. Translation gives CASSVYGSDTQYF. The chain combines TRBV9 with TRBJ2-3; D is unresolved. This CDR3 has 13 residues. Trimming pared 2 bases from V and 6 bases from J, leaving 10 bases between. Germline assignment: CDR1 SGDLS and CDR2 YYNGEE. The full variable domain, with the rest looked up from reference TRBV9 and TRBJ2-3, is DSGVTQTPKHLITATGQRVTLRCSPRSGDLSVYWYQQSLDQGLQFLIQYYNGEERAKGNILERFSAQQFPDLHSELNLSSLELGDSALYFCASSVYGSDTQYFGPGTRLTVL.

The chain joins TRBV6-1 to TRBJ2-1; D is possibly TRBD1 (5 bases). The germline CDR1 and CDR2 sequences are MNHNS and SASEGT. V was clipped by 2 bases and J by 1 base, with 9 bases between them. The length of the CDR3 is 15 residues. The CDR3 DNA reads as TGTGCCAGCAGTGAACCAGGGTCTTCCTACAATGAGCAGTTCTTC. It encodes CASSEPGSSYNEQFF.